Here is one T cell receptor (beta chain) with its context. This clonotype was observed a handful of times. Which antigen it targets is not known. Base quality data are lacking; no much larger clone is found one base away. This record belongs to a study of T-cell memory formation after mild COVID-19 (dated by TCRdb to about 2021). Looking at the study overall: TCR sequence clusters from the two donors were largely donor specific. T-cell clones expanding and contracting after mild COVID-19 in two donors were tracked by longitudinal TCRalpha and TCRbeta repertoire sequencing. The cohort comprised two young, previously healthy adult volunteers, one female and one male.

Points the paper makes about the study in general: Contracting CD4+ clones appeared mostly in the CM and EM memory subsets, whereas CD8+ clones were enriched in EMRA. The study covered only a couple of mild cases, and larger cohorts including severe cases with pre-infection samples were considered necessary. Some responding clones were detected in pre-infection memory, which suggested that pre-existing cross-reactive memory T cells had joined the SARS-CoV-2 response. Balanced CD4/CD8 phenotypes were observed for clones contracting from day 15 to 85, whereas a bias towards CD4+ was observed for a second wave of clones expanding from day 15 to 37. SARS-CoV-2 specificity of the second-wave clones peaking on day 37 was not confirmed.

TCRdb lists the instrument as Illumina NovaSeq 6000. cDNA libraries for TCRalpha and TCRbeta were prepared by 5'RACE using constant-segment primers, with sample barcodes and unique molecular identifiers added. Trizol reagent was used to extract RNA from every sample. Libraries were amplified in two PCR steps, with a second sample barcode and Illumina TruSeq adapters added in the second step. Libraries were sequenced on an Illumina NovaSeq with 2 x 150 bp paired-end reads. As for the authors' bioinformatics: With migec v1.2.7, reads were demultiplexed and then collapsed into UMI-guided consensus sequences. With mixcr v2.1.11, UMI consensuses were aligned to TRA and TRB V and J templates and assembled into clonotypes. Clonotypes were classified as expanded or contracted when called significant by both edgeR and NoisET, with noise models trained on biological replicates. For edgeR calls, a false discovery rate-adjusted p below 0.01 and a log2 fold-change threshold of 1 were applied. PCA with hierarchical clustering of max-normalized trajectories of the 1000 most abundant clonotypes was used as exploratory dynamics analysis. Separately sequenced CD4+ and CD8+ repertoires were used to assign the CD4 or CD8 phenotype of responding clones. TCRdb itself trimmed the public reads at Q25 with fastp, ran MiXCR and retained productive beta chains. CDR3 protein duplicates are merged, each entry listing the most common genes and DNA. The V and J calls here are based on TCRdb, not the publication. The sample has 350,000 to 500,000 distinct CDR3 sequences on record, roughly 17% of them singletons. The ten biggest clones cover under 25% of the sample.

Ficoll-Paque density gradient centrifugation was used to isolate PBMCs. V is shortened by 5 bases, J by 7 bases, and the region joining them spans 6 bases. The germline V gene (reference sequence) specifies LNHDA as CDR1 and SQIVND as CDR2. From cysteine to phenylalanine, the CDR3 is 11 amino acids long. This entry keeps only the CDR3 DNA: 33 bases, framed from base 1. Recombination joined TRBV19 with TRBJ2-4, with the D gene not clear enough to name. Specimen: PBMCs or a T cell subset sorted from them (not recorded which). This clonotype originated in a man aged 18 to 30 who had mild COVID-19 (a few samples of this study predate the infection). The sample titles of this study are shuffled in the database, so cell type and time point are left out; the donor was told from shared clones. The DNA sequence is as follows: TGTGCCAGTAGTCCCGGCAACATTCAGTACTTC. Translated, this is CASSPGNIQYF.